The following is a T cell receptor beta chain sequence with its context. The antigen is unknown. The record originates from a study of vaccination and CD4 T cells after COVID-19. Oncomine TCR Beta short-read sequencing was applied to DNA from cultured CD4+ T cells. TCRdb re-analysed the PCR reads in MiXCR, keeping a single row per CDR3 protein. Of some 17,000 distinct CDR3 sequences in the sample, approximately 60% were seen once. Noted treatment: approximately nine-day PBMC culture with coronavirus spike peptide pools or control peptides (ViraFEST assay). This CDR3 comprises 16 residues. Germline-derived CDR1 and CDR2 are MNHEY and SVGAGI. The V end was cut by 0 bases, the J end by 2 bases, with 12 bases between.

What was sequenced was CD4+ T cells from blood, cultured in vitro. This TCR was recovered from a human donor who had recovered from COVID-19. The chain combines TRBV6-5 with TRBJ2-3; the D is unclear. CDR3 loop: CASSYSSYVDTDTQYF. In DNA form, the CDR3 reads TGTGCCAGCAGTTACTCCTCTTACGTAGACACAGATACGCAGTATTTT.